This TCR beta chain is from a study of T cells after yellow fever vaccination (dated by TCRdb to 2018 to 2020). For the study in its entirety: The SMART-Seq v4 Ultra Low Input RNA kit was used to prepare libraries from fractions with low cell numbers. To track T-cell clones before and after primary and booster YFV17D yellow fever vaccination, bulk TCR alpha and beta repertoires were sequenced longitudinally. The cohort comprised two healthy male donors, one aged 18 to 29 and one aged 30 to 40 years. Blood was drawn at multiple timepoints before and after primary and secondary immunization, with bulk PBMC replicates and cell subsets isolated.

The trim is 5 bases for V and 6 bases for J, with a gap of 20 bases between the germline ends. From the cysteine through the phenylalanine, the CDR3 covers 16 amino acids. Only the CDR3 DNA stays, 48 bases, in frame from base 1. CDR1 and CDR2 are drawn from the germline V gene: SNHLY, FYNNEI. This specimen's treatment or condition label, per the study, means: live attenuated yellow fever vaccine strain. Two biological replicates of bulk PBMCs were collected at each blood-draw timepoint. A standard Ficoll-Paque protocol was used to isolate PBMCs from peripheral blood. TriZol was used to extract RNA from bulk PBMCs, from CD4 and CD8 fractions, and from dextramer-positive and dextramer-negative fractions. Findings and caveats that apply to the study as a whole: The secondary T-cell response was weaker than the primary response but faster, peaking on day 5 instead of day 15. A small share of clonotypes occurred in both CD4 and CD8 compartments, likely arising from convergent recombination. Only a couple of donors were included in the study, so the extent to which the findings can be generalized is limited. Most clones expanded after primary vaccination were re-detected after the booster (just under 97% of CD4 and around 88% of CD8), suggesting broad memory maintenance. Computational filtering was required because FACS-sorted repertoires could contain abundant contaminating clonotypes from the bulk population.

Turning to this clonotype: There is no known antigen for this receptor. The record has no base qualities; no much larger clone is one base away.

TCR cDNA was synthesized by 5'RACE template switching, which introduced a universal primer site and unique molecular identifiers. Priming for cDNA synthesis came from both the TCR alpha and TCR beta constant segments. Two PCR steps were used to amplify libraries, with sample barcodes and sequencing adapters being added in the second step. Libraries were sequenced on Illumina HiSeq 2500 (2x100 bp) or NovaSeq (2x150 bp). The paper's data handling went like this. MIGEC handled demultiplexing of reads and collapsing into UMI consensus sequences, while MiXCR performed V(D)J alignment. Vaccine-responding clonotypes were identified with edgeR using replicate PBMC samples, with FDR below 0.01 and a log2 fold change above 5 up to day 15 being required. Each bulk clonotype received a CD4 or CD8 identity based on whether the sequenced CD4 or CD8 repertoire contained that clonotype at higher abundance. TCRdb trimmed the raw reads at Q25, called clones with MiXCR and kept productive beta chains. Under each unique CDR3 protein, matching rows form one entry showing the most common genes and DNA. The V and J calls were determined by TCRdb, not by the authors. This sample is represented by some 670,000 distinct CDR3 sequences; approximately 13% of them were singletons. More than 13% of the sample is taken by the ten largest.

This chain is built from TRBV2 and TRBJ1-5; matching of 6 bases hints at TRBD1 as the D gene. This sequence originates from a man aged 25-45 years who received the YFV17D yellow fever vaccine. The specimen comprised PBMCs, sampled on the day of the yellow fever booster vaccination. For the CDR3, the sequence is CASSTRRTGNVQPQHF. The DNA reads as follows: TGTGCCAGCAGTACTAGACGAACAGGGAATGTTCAGCCCCAGCATTTT.